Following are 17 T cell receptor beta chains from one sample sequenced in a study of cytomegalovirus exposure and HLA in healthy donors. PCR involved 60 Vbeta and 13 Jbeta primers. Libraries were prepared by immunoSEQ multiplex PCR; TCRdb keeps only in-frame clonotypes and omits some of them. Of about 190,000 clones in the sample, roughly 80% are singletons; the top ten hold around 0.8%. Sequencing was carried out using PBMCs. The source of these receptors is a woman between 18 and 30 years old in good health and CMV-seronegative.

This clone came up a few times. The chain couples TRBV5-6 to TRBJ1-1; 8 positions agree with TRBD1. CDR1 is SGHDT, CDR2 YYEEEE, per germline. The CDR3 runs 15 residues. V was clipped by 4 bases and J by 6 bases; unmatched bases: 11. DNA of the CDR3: TGTGCCAGCAGCACCCCGACAGGGGTAAATTCTGAAGCTTTCTTT. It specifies CASSTPTGVNSEAFF.

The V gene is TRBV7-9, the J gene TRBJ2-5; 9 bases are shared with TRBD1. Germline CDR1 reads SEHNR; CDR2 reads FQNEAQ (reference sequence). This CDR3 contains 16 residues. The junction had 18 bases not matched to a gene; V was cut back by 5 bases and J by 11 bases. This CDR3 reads CASSRRTGGGVVEQYF. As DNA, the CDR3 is TGTGCCAGCAGCCGACGAACAGGGGGCGGGGTAGTAGAGCAGTACTTC.

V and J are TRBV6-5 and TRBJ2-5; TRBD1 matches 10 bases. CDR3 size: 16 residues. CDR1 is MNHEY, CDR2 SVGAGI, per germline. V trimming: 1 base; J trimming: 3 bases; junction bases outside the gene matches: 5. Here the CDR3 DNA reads TGTGCCAGCAGTTACTACGCCGGGACAGGGGAAGAGACCCAGTACTTC. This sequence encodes CASSYYAGTGEETQYF.

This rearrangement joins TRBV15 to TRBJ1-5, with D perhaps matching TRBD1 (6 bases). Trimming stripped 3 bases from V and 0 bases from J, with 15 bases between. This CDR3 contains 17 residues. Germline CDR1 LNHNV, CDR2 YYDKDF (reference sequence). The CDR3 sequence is CATSRLPRGNSNQPQHF. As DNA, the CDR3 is TGTGCCACCAGCAGGTTGCCCAGGGGAAATAGCAATCAGCCCCAGCATTTT.

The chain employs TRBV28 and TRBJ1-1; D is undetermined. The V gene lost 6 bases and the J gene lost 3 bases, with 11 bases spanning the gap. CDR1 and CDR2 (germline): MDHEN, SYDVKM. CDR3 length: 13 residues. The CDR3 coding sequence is TGTGCCAGCAGACCCGGTCGGTACACTGAAGCTTTCTTT. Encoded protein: CASRPGRYTEAFF.

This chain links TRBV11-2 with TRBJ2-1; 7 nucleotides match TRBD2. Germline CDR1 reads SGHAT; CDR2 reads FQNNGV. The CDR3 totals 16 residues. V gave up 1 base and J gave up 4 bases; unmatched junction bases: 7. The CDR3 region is CASSLVPASGYNEQFF. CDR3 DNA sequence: TGTGCCAGCAGCTTAGTACCGGCTAGCGGTTACAATGAGCAGTTCTTC.

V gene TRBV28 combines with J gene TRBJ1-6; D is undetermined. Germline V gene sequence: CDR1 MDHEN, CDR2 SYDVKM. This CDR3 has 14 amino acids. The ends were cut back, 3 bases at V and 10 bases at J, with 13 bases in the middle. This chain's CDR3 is CASSLGLMGSPLHF. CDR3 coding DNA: TGTGCCAGCAGTTTGGGTCTAATGGGCTCACCCCTCCACTTT.

The CDR3 loop reads CASSLYRGLSQPQHF. The CDR3 DNA is TGTGCCAGCAGCTTATACAGGGGGCTTAGTCAGCCCCAGCATTTT. This chain uses TRBV7-2 with TRBJ1-5, with TRBD1 matching over 9 bases. CDR3 length: 15 amino acids. Germline V lookup: CDR1 SGHTA, CDR2 FQGNSA. V gave up 2 bases and J gave up 6 bases; unmatched junction bases: 5.

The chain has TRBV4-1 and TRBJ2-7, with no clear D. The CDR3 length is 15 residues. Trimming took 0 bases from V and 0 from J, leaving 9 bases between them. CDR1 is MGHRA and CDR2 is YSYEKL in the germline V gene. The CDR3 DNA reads TGCGCCAGCAGCCAAGATTTCCCGAGCTCCTACGAGCAGTACTTC. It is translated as CASSQDFPSSYEQYF.

DNA of the CDR3: TGCGCCAGCAGCTTTGATAGGGGATACGGCACAGATACGCAGTATTTT. The encoded protein is CASSFDRGYGTDTQYF. The rearrangement uses TRBV5-1 and TRBJ2-3; D is perhaps TRBD1 (5 bases). Germline V gene sequence: CDR1 SGHRS, CDR2 YFSETQ. This CDR3 comprises 16 residues. The ends were cut back, 2 bases at V and 1 base at J, with 14 bases in the middle. Combining the CDR3 with reference TRBV5-1 and TRBJ2-3 gives the whole variable domain KAGVTQTPRYLIKTRGQQVTLSCSPISGHRSVSWYQQTPGQGLQFLFEYFSETQRNKGNFPGRFSGRQFSNSRSEMNVSTLELGDSALYLCASSFDRGYGTDTQYFGPGTRLTVL.

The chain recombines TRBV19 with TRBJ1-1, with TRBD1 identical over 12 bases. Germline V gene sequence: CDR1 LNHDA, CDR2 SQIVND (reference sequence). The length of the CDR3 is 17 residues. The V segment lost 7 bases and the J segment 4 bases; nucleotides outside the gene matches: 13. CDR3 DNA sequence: TGTGCCAGTACCGGCGGGACAGGGGGCGCGGAGGGCACTGAAGCTTTCTTT. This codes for CASTGGTGGAEGTEAFF.

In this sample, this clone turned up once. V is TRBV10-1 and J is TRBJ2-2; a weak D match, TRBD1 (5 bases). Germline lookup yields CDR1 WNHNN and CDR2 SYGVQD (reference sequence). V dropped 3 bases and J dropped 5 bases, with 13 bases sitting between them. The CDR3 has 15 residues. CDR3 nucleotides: TGCGCCAGCAGTGAATCCGCAGGGATAACCGGGGAGCTGTTTTTT. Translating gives CASSESAGITGELFF.

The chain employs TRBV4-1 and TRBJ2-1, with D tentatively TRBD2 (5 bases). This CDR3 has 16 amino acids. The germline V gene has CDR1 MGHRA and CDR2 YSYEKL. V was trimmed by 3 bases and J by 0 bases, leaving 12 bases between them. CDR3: CASSQVLTSSYNEQFF. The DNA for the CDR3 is TGCGCCAGCAGCCAGGTACTAACTAGCTCCTACAATGAGCAGTTCTTC.

CDR3 in amino acids: CASSATASPNYGYTF. DNA for the CDR3: TGTGCCAGCAGTGCGACAGCCAGCCCTAACTATGGCTACACCTTC. The V call is TRBV6-5, the J call TRBJ1-2, with a tentative D call TRBD1 (5 bases). The CDR3 contains 15 residues. Germline V CDR1 and CDR2: MNHEY, SVGAGI. Trimming removed 5 bases at V and 0 bases at J, with 13 bases between.

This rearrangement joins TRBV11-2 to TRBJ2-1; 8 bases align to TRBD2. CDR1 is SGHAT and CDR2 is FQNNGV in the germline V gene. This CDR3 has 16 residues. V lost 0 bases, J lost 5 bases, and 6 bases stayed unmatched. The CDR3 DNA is TGTGCCAGCAGCTTAGATCTCGGGGGGGCTAACAATGAGCAGTTCTTC. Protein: CASSLDLGGANNEQFF.

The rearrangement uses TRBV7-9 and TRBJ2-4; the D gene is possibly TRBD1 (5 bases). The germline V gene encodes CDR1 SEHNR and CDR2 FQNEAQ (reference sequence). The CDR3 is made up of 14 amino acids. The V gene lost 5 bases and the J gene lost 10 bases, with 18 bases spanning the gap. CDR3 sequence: CASSRNPGAGIQYF. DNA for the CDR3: TGTGCCAGCAGCCGTAATCCCGGAGCAGGGATTCAGTACTTC. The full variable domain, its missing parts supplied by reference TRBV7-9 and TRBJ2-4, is DTGVSQNPRHKITKRGQNVTFRCDPISEHNRLYWYRQTLGQGPEFLTYFQNEAQLEKSRLLSDRFSAERPKGSFSTLEIQRTEQGDSAMYLCASSRNPGAGIQYFGAGTRLSVL.

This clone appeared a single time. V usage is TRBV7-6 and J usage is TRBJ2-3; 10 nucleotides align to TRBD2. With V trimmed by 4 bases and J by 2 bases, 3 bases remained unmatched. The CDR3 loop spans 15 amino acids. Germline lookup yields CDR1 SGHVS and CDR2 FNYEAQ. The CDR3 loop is CASSSLAGATDTQYF. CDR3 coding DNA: TGTGCCAGCAGCTCGCTAGCGGGGGCCACAGATACGCAGTATTTT. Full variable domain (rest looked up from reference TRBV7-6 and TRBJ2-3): GAGVSQSPRYKVTKRGQDVALRCDPISGHVSLYWYRQALGQGPEFLTYFNYEAQQDKSGLPNDRFSAERPEGSISTLTIQRTEQRDSAMYRCASSSLAGATDTQYFGPGTRLTVL.